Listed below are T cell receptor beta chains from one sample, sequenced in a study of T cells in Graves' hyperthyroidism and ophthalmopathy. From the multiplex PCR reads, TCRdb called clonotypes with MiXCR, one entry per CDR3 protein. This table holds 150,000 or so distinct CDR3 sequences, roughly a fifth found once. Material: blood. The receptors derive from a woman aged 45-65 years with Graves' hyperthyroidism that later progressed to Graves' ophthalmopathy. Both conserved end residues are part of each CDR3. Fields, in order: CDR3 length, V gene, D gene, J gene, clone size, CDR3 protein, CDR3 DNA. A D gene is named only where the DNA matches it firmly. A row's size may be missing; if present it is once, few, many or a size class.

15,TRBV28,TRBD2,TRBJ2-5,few,CASRSPAGGGETQYF,TGTGCCAGCAGGTCCCCAGCGGGAGGCGGAGAGACCCAGTACTTC
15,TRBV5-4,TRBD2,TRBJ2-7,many,CASSPGAAGAYEQYF,TGTGCCAGCAGCCCGGGGGCAGCGGGAGCCTACGAGCAGTACTTC
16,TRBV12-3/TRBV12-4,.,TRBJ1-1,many,CASTLSTVQQGTEAFF,TGTGCCAGCACCCTAAGTACCGTACAACAGGGTACTGAAGCTTTCTTT
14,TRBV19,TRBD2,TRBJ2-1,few,CASSIFGRCNEQFF,TGTGCCAGTAGTATATTCGGGAGGTGCAATGAGCAGTTCTTC
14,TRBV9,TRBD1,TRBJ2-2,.,CASSATGVDGELFF,TGTGCCAGCAGCGCGACAGGGGTCGACGGGGAGCTGTTTTTT
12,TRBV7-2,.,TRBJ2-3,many,CASSNPGTTQYF,TGTGCCAGCAGTAACCCCGGGACCACGCAGTATTTT
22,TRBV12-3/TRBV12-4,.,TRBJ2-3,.,CASSLVTPISTAELFDTDTQYF,TGTGCCAGCAGTTTAGTGACCCCGATTTCGACAGCGGAGTTATTCGACACAGATACGCAGTATTTT
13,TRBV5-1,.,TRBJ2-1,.,CASSLVPGNEQFF,TGCGCCAGCAGCTTGGTCCCGGGGAATGAGCAGTTCTTC
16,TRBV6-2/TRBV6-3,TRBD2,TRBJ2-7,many,CASSLKRASGGYEQYF,TGTGCCAGCAGCCTAAAGAGGGCTAGCGGGGGATACGAGCAGTACTTC
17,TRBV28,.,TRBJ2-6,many,CASSPSGRGLGANVLTF,TGTGCCAGCAGTCCATCGGGCAGGGGCCTTGGGGCCAACGTCCTGACTTTC
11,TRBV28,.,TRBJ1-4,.,CASSLAEKLFF,TGTGCCAGCAGTTTAGCTGAAAAACTGTTTTTT
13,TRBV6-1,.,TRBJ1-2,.,CASSRDPGRGYTF,TGTGCCAGCAGTCGGGACCCCGGGAGGGGCTACACCTTC
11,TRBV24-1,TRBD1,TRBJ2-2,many,CATQGAGELFF,TGTGCCACGCAGGGGGCCGGGGAGCTGTTTTTT
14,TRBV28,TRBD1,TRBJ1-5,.,CASSASLRDRVMHF,TGTGCCAGCAGCGCTAGCCTCCGGGACAGGGTGATGCATTTT
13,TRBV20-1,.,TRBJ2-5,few,CSASTSRQETQYF,TGCAGTGCTAGTACTAGCAGGCAAGAGACCCAGTACTTC
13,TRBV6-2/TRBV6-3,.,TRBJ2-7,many,CASSSPNSYEQYF,TGTGCCAGCAGTTCCCCCAACTCCTACGAGCAGTACTTC
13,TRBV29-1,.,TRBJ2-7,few,CSVEGTGDYEQYF,TGCAGCGTTGAAGGGACGGGGGACTACGAGCAGTACTTC
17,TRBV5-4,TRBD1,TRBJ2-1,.,CASSPTWRRGPYNEQFF,TGTGCCAGCAGCCCGACGTGGCGTAGGGGGCCCTACAATGAGCAGTTCTTC
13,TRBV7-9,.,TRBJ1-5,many,CASSWDSNQPQHF,TGTGCCAGCAGCTGGGACAGCAATCAGCCCCAGCATTTT
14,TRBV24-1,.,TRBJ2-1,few,CATSEARSYNEQFF,TGTGCCACCAGTGAAGCGCGGAGCTACAATGAGCAGTTCTTC
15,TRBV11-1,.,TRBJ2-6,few,CASSLGATGANVLTF,TGTGCCAGCAGCCTAGGGGCGACCGGGGCCAACGTCCTGACTTTC
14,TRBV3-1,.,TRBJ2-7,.,CASSRQHSGDEQLF,TGTGCCAGCAGCCGCCAGCACAGTGGGGACGAGCAGCTCTTC
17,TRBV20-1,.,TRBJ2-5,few,CSARKFTGSTDQETQYF,TGCAGTGCTAGAAAGTTCACAGGGTCCACAGATCAAGAGACCCAGTACTTC
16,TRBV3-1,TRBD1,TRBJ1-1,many,CASSQDPGTGFTEAFF,TGTGCCAGCAGCCAAGATCCCGGGACAGGGTTCACTGAAGCTTTCTTT
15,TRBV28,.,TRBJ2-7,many,CASSPVGGSSYEQYF,TGTGCCAGCAGTCCCGTGGGTGGGTCCTCCTACGAGCAGTACTTC
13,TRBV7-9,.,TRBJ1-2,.,CASSDTRRQGYTF,TGTGCCAGCAGCGACACCCGACGCCAAGGCTACACCTTC
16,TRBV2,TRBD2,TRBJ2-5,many,CASKPSGSKSTGTQYF,TGTGCCAGCAAGCCTAGCGGGAGTAAATCTACCGGGACCCAGTACTTC
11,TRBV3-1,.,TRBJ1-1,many,CASSLGEEAFF,TGTGCCAGCAGCCTTGGTGAGGAAGCTTTCTTT
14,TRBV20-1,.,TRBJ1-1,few,CSGGGPRGNTEAFF,TGCAGTGGCGGGGGGCCGCGGGGGAACACTGAAGCTTTCTTT
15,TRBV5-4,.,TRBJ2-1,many,CASSLDAVPYNEQFF,TGTGCCAGCAGCTTGGATGCGGTTCCCTACAATGAGCAGTTCTTC
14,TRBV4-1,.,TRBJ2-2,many,CASSPPPAVGELFF,TGCGCCAGCAGCCCTCCCCCCGCGGTCGGGGAGCTGTTTTTT
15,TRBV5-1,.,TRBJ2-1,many,CASSLELASYNEQFF,TGCGCCAGCAGCTTGGAACTAGCCTCCTACAATGAGCAGTTCTTC
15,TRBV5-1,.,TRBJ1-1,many,CASSFGTQANTEAFF,TGCGCCAGCAGCTTCGGGACACAAGCCAACACTGAAGCTTTCTTT
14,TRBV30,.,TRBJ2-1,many,CASRGAGSYNEQFF,TGTGCCTCCAGAGGGGCTGGCTCCTACAATGAGCAGTTCTTC
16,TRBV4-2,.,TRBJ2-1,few,CASSQVGGGPYNEQFF,TGTGCCAGCAGCCAAGTGGGTGGGGGCCCCTACAATGAGCAGTTCTTC
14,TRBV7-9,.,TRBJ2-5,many,CASSEGRLQETQYF,TGTGCCAGCAGCGAAGGACGGCTACAAGAGACCCAGTACTTC
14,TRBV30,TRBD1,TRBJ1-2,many,CAWSGDRGGRGYTF,TGTGCCTGGAGTGGGGACAGGGGAGGTCGGGGCTACACCTTC